This note documents a single TCR beta chain sequence. Trimming pared 8 bases from V and 3 bases from J, leaving 14 bases between. This CDR3 is built from 13 residues. From germline, CDR1 is LNHDA and CDR2 SQIVND (reference sequence). The sample originates from a study of blood T cell repertoires in COVID-19. Study-level information: In each case, the material was cDNA or gDNA derived from T cells, B-cell-depleted T cells, or PBMCs.

Original processing methods: By means of reference gene primer amplification, nucleated cell counts were estimated. Libraries were prepared by immunoSEQ multiplex PCR; TCRdb keeps only in-frame clonotypes and omits some of them. The DNA was the basis for D and trimming; V, J and clone size are from that table. The sample lists 210,000 or so clones; 82% were seen once. V gene TRBV19 combines with J gene TRBJ2-7; no firm D call. The sequence was obtained from a woman in her thirties or forties with acute or convalescent COVID-19. Source material: peripheral blood. The CDR3 loop reads CASLDHNSYEQYF. For the CDR3, the DNA is TGTGCCAGTCTCGATCATAACAGCTACGAGCAGTACTTC.